The 20 T cell receptor beta chains presented below share a single source sample, sequenced in a study of yellow fever vaccine responses in identical twins. TCRdb re-called the RT-PCR reads through MiXCR, storing one row per CDR3 protein. In the table there are thousands of distinct CDR3 sequences, around 87% of which are singletons. The starting material was T cells from blood (PBMCs), unsorted or a sorted subset (not recorded which), obtained before or after yellow fever vaccination (not recorded which). These receptor sequences come from a woman under 30 who received the yellow fever vaccine.

The chain carries TRBV4-1 and TRBJ1-1, with D perhaps TRBD1 (5 bases). The CDR3 covers 14 residues. V was trimmed by 1 base and J by 5 bases, leaving 11 bases between them. Per germline, CDR1 MGHRA and CDR2 YSYEKL. DNA for the CDR3: TGCGCCAGCAGCCAAGTCCGCAGGGAAACTGAAGCTTTCTTT. As protein: CASSQVRRETEAFF.

This chain links TRBV11-3 with TRBJ2-4, with D maybe TRBD2 (6 bases). The V end lost 1 base, the J end lost 0 bases, and 10 bases lay between the germline ends. The CDR3 spans 16 residues. Germline CDR1 SGHNT, CDR2 YENEEA. CDR3 DNA sequence: TGTGCCAGCAGCTTAGGGGAGGTTCTAGCCAAAAACATTCAGTACTTC. Translation: CASSLGEVLAKNIQYF.

The gene calls are TRBV23-1 and TRBJ2-1; 12 bases are a match to TRBD1. TRBV23-1 is designated an ORF whose function remains uncertain. The CDR3 sequence is 17 residues long. V shed 0 bases, J shed 7 bases, and the junction held 7 bases outside the gene matches. Here the CDR3 reads CASSQSGQGAAENEQFF. CDR3 coding DNA: TGCGCCAGCAGTCAATCGGGACAGGGGGCGGCTGAAAATGAGCAGTTCTTC.

V gene TRBV4-3 combines with J gene TRBJ2-5; 7 bases are a match to TRBD1. Trimming at V came to 0 bases and at J to 4 bases, leaving 8 bases not matched to a gene. Germline V gene sequence: CDR1 LGHNA, CDR2 YSLEER. The CDR3 sequence is 16 residues long. Written as DNA, the CDR3 is TGCGCCAGCAGCCAAGATTGGCAGGGGGTAATAGAGACCCAGTACTTC. It translates to CASSQDWQGVIETQYF.

There are a few counts of this clonotype. The V call is TRBV13, the J call TRBJ2-1; 13 bases map to TRBD2. Losses at the gene ends were 4 bases for V and 4 bases for J; bases not matched to a gene: 7. CDR3 length: 17 amino acids. Germline V gene data show CDR1 as PRHDT and CDR2 as FYEKMQ (reference sequence). CDR3 nucleotide sequence: TGTGCCAGCAGCTATTCTGGACTAGCGGGAGTTTACAATGAGCAGTTCTTC. It codes for CASSYSGLAGVYNEQFF.

The V and J genes are TRBV5-1 and TRBJ2-5, with D uncertain. Germline assignment: CDR1 SGHRS and CDR2 YFSETQ. The CDR3 extends over 14 amino acids. Trimming took off 4 bases at V and 2 bases at J, with 12 bases between the two ends. The CDR3 is CASSTETYQETQYF. The CDR3 region has the DNA TGCGCCAGCAGCACAGAGACTTATCAAGAGACCCAGTACTTC.

J is TRBJ2-1 and V is TRBV11-3; 8 bases line up with TRBD1. CDR1 and CDR2 from the germline V gene are SGHNT and YENEEA. Unmatched junction bases numbered 4, after V lost 5 bases and J lost 4 bases. The CDR3 spans 14 residues. CDR3 region: CASSPDRAYNEQFF. The DNA of the CDR3 is TGTGCCAGCAGCCCGGACAGGGCTTACAATGAGCAGTTCTTC.

The chain carries TRBV12-3 or TRBV12-4 and TRBJ2-7; D is unresolved. Trimming cost V 4 bases and J 3 bases, with 13 bases left between them. This CDR3 comprises 14 residues. CDR3 coding DNA: TGTGCCAGCAGTTCACCCGGCCTAAACTACGAGCAGTACTTC. It translates to CASSSPGLNYEQYF.

The chain couples TRBV4-1 to TRBJ1-1; D gene uncertain. Germline CDR1 and CDR2: MGHRA and YSYEKL. The CDR3 sequence is 14 residues long. V shed 0 bases and J shed 3 bases, with 8 bases lying between them. The CDR3 bases are TGCGCCAGCAGCCAAGAGGGGATATACACTGAAGCTTTCTTT. Its translation is CASSQEGIYTEAFF.

The V gene is TRBV9, the J gene TRBJ2-1; 7 nucleotides agree with TRBD2. V was clipped by 2 bases and J by 8 bases; unmatched bases: 10. The CDR3 runs to 15 residues. CDR1 is SGDLS, CDR2 YYNGEE, per germline. Written as DNA, the CDR3 is TGTGCCAGCAGCGTCCTGGGGGGGGGGAACTATGAGCAGTTCTTC. Amino acids: CASSVLGGGNYEQFF.

The J gene is TRBJ2-7, the V gene TRBV13, with D perhaps matching TRBD1 (6 bases). The germline V gene has CDR1 PRHDT and CDR2 FYEKMQ (reference sequence). The V end was cut by 6 bases, the J end by 3 bases, with 21 bases between. The CDR3 contains 16 residues. The CDR3 DNA reads as TGTGCCAGCAGAGCAGATTCAGACAGGAAGAACTACGAGCAGTACTTC. It translates to CASRADSDRKNYEQYF.

The V call is TRBV4-3, the J call TRBJ1-2, with a possible D match to TRBD1 (6 bases). Germline V gene lookup returns CDR1 LGHNA and CDR2 YSLEER. CDR3 length: 15 amino acids. Trimming cost V 0 bases and J 4 bases, with 12 bases left between them. CDR3: CASSQDPQGLYGYTF. CDR3 sequence (DNA): TGCGCCAGCAGCCAAGATCCACAGGGACTCTATGGCTACACCTTC.

The sample holds one count of this clonotype. The J gene is TRBJ2-4, the V gene TRBV14; D remains unclear. The CDR3 is 15 amino acids. Trimming removed 2 bases at V and 0 bases at J, with 8 bases between. Looked up from germline, CDR1 is SGHDN and CDR2 is FVKESK. The chain's CDR3 is CASSQSLLAKNIQYF. DNA of the CDR3: TGTGCCAGCAGCCAAAGCCTTCTAGCCAAAAACATTCAGTACTTC.

This clonotype is a singleton in its sample. The rearrangement links TRBV20-1 to TRBJ2-6; D is perhaps TRBD1 (6 bases). Per germline, CDR1 DFQATT and CDR2 SNEGSKA (reference sequence). The V and J ends lost 6 bases and 1 base respectively, with 10 bases between them. The CDR3 length is 14 residues. The CDR3 nucleotides are TGCAGTGCCAAAGACAGGTCTGGGGCCAACGTCCTGACTTTC. It yields the protein CSAKDRSGANVLTF.

V usage is TRBV4-2 and J usage is TRBJ2-1, with 9 bases identical to TRBD2. V shed 4 bases and J 7 bases; nucleotides not matched to a gene: 14. The germline V gene encodes CDR1 LGHNA and CDR2 YNFKEQ. This CDR3 is built from 17 residues. The CDR3 region has the DNA TGTGCCAGCAGCCCCAACCCACTAGCGGGTGTCGAGAATGAGCAGTTCTTC. This gives the protein CASSPNPLAGVENEQFF.

V and J are TRBV27 and TRBJ2-7; TRBD1 aligns across 7 bases. The CDR3 totals 14 residues. Germline lookup yields CDR1 MNHEY and CDR2 SMNVEV (reference sequence). V trimming: 5 bases; J trimming: 4 bases; junction bases outside the gene matches: 8. CDR3 amino acids: CASSRRQGGYEQYF. In DNA, the CDR3 is TGTGCCAGCAGTCGACGACAGGGCGGGTACGAGCAGTACTTC.

Worth noting for this clonotype: The CDR3 end shows no conserved phenylalanine or tryptophan, and so a read error is likely. J is TRBJ1-1 and V is TRBV11-3; D is undetermined. In germline, CDR1 is SGHNT, CDR2 YENEEA. This CDR3 contains 15 residues. V dropped 1 base and J dropped 2 bases, with 11 bases sitting between them. DNA for the CDR3: TGTGCCAGCAGCTTAGGGGCAGACTTCAACACTGAAGCTTTCCTT. Translated: CASSLGADFNTEAFL.

V gene TRBV10-1 combines with J gene TRBJ2-7; a weak D match, TRBD1 (6 bases). With 6 bases removed from V and 2 bases from J, the gap between germline ends came to 8 bases. There are 12 residues in the CDR3. From germline, CDR1 is WNHNN and CDR2 SYGVQD (reference sequence). For the CDR3, the DNA is TGCGCCAGCAGCAGGGACACCTACGAGCAGTACTTC. Translated, it gives CASSRDTYEQYF.

V and J are TRBV20-1 and TRBJ2-3; either TRBD1 or TRBD2 may fit D (6 bases each). The CDR3 sequence is 17 residues long. Germline CDR1 is DFQATT and CDR2 is SNEGSKA (reference sequence). With 6 bases removed from V and 5 bases from J, the gap between germline ends came to 27 bases. The CDR3 nucleotides are TGCAGTGCCATCACCAGTTTTCATTGGGGGGCCGAAGATACGCAGTATTTT. Translated: CSAITSFHWGAEDTQYF.

The chain uses TRBV4-3 and TRBJ2-7; D gene ambiguous. CDR1 and CDR2 from the germline V gene are LGHNA and YSLEER. This CDR3 spans 16 amino acids. V was pared by 0 bases and J by 4 bases, with 16 bases between. The DNA of the CDR3 is TGCGCCAGCAGCCAAGATCGTACTCCGCCCTATTACGAGCAGTACTTC. Translated, it gives CASSQDRTPPYYEQYF.